This T cell receptor (beta chain) emerged from a study of PD-1 blockade in classical Hodgkin lymphoma. Time point specified: cycle 4 day 1 (C4D1), after five to seven weeks of nivolumab. Brentuximab vedotin exposure varied, and every patient relapsed after autologous stem cell transplantation. Magnetic negative selection purified CD4+ T cells from thawed PBMCs. Sequencing was performed with immunoSEQ multiplex PCR; in TCRdb, only in-frame clones are kept and a portion is missing. Here the sample spans 25,000 to 35,000 clones, around four fifths being singletons. V was pared by 5 bases and J by 3 bases, with 15 bases of the junction left unmatched. The germline gives CDR1 SGHTA, CDR2 FQGNSA. The CDR3 has 17 amino acids.

This chain links TRBV7-2 with TRBJ2-5; TRBD1 matches at 7 bases. Sample: CD4+ T cells from blood, taken before the fourth cycle of nivolumab. The source of this sequence is a human donor with classical Hodgkin lymphoma. The CDR3 reads CASSRRGGRPLEETQYF. The CDR3 bases are TGTGCCAGCAGCCGCCGAGGGGGCCGGCCCTTAGAAGAGACCCAGTACTTC.